This T cell receptor beta chain was documented in a study of regulatory T cells in long-lasting Graves disease. This clonotype was seen ten or more times. Its antigen is undetermined. Time point meaning: persistent/refractory GD, antithyroid drugs over 5 years with positive TRAb. Generation of the TCR library employed RNA extracted from PBMCs. Germline V gene data show CDR1 as KGHDR and CDR2 as SFDVKD. CDR3 length: 12 amino acids. Trimming stripped 9 bases from V and 6 bases from J, with 13 bases between. Study observations and caveats: Analysis covered peripheral blood alone, not thyroid tissue.

Both iRepertoire HTBI primers and Arm-PCR of CDR3 regions were used to build the TCR beta libraries. TCRdb passed the multiplex PCR reads through MiXCR, listing each CDR3 protein once. The sample lists roughly 470,000 distinct CDR3 sequences; roughly 20% were seen once. V gene TRBV24-1 combines with J gene TRBJ1-1; no clear D gene. The source of this sequence is a female donor with Graves disease. Sequenced here: peripheral blood mononuclear cells (PBMCs), sampled when the disease was refractory, from a patient treated with antithyroid drugs. CDR3 region: CATAPRLAEAFF. The CDR3 coding sequence is TGTGCCACCGCGCCCCGGCTCGCTGAAGCTTTCTTT.